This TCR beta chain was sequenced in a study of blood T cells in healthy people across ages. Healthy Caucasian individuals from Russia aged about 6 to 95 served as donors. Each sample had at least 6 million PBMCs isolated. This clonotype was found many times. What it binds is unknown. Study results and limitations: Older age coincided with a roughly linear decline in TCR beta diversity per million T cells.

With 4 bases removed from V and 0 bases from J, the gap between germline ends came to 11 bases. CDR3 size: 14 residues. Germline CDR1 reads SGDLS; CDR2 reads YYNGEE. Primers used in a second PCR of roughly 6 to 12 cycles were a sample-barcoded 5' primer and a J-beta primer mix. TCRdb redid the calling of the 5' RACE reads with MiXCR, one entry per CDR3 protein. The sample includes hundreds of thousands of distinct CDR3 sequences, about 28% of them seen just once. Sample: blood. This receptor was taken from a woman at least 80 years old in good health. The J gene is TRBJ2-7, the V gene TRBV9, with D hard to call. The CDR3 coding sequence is TGTGCCAGCAGCCCCCGGGTCCCCTCCTACGAGCAGTACTTC. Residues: CASSPRVPSYEQYF. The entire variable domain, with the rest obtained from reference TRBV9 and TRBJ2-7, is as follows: DSGVTQTPKHLITATGQRVTLRCSPRSGDLSVYWYQQSLDQGLQFLIQYYNGEERAKGNILERFSAQQFPDLHSELNLSSLELGDSALYFCASSPRVPSYEQYFGPGTRLTVT.